These 26 T cell receptor beta chains share one sample of origin, sequenced in a study of blood T cell repertoires in COVID-19. Some clones are missing from TCRdb's copy, which holds only in-frame ones; the method was immunoSEQ multiplex PCR. The sample yields some 240,000 clones, approximately 90% seen once. The sequencing input was peripheral blood. The source of these receptors is a man in his fifties or sixties with COVID-19, enrolled during active disease.

The chain employs TRBV5-5 and TRBJ2-4, with 7 bases aligning to TRBD2. CDR3 size: 18 residues. J gave up 3 bases and V 3 bases, and 15 bases lay outside the gene matches. Germline V lookup: CDR1 SGHKS, CDR2 YYEKEE (reference sequence). The chain's CDR3 is CASSSRGGSTENKNIQYF. Written as DNA, the CDR3 is TGTGCCAGCAGCTCCCGGGGAGGGAGTACCGAAAACAAAAACATTCAGTACTTC. The full variable domain, in which reference TRBV5-5 and TRBJ2-4 provide the parts outside the CDR3, is DAGVTQSPTHLIKTRGQQVTLRCSPISGHKSVSWYQQVLGQGPQFIFQYYEKEERGRGNFPDRFSARQFPNYSSELNVNALLLGDSALYLCASSSRGGSTENKNIQYFGAGTRLSVL.

Comment on this clone: Within the sample, other DNA sequences also encode this same CDR3. J is TRBJ2-7 and V is TRBV19, with 8 bases aligning to TRBD1. This CDR3 comprises 13 residues. Germline V gene sequence: CDR1 LNHDA, CDR2 SQIVND (reference sequence). V gave up 5 bases and J gave up 1 base; unmatched junction bases: 1. In nucleotides, the CDR3 is TGTGCCAGTAGTCGGACAGGGTCCTACGAGCAGTACTTC. Translated, it gives CASSRTGSYEQYF. The whole variable domain, remainder taken from reference TRBV19 and TRBJ2-7, is DGGITQSPKYLFRKEGQNVTLSCEQNLNHDAMYWYRQDPGQGLRLIYYSQIVNDFQKGDIAEGYSVSREKKESFPLTVTSAQKNPTAFYLCASSRTGSYEQYFGPGTRLTVT.

This chain connects TRBV3-1 (or the pseudogene TRBV3-2) to TRBJ1-5; D gene unclear. This CDR3 region has 15 residues. The germline V gene encodes CDR1 LGHDT and CDR2 YNNKEL (reference sequence). The V end was cut by 2 bases, the J end by 0 bases, with 8 bases between. DNA for the CDR3: TGTGCCAGCAGCCAATCCACACCTAGCAATCAGCCCCAGCATTTT. Its protein product is CASSQSTPSNQPQHF.

The J gene is TRBJ1-1, the V gene TRBV5-5; weak D call: TRBD1 (6 bases). V was pared by 3 bases and J by 2 bases, with 11 bases between. The CDR3 runs 14 residues. CDR1 and CDR2 from the germline V gene are SGHKS and YYEKEE (reference sequence). The CDR3 protein is CASSWRTENTEAFF. The CDR3 nucleotides read TGTGCCAGCAGCTGGAGGACAGAAAACACTGAAGCTTTCTTT.

V gene TRBV11-2 combines with J gene TRBJ2-7, with unresolved D. Germline V CDR1 and CDR2: SGHAT, FQNNGV. Trimming pared 5 bases from V and 2 bases from J, leaving 13 bases between. CDR3 length: 14 residues. CDR3 sequence: CASSPMQLAYEQYF. CDR3 nucleotide sequence: TGTGCCAGCAGCCCCATGCAGCTAGCCTACGAGCAGTACTTC.

V usage is TRBV27 and J usage is TRBJ2-2; D call uncertain. Per the germline V gene, CDR1 is MNHEY and CDR2 is SMNVEV (reference sequence). V was cut by 5 bases and J by 1 base, with 5 bases left in between. The CDR3 is made up of 13 amino acids. As DNA, the CDR3 is TGTGCCAGCAGTCACGGGAACACCGGGGAGCTGTTTTTT. It encodes CASSHGNTGELFF.

The chain is built from TRBV14 and TRBJ2-2, with 10 bases matching TRBD2. CDR3 length: 15 amino acids. V lost 4 bases, J lost 7 bases, and 6 bases stayed unmatched. Germline V gives CDR1 SGHDN, CDR2 FVKESK. CDR3 in amino acids: CASSPSAGGIGELFF. CDR3 nucleotides: TGTGCCAGCAGCCCCTCAGCGGGAGGGATCGGGGAGCTGTTTTTT.

The chain links TRBV7-6 to TRBJ2-6; D is perhaps TRBD1 (6 bases). CDR3 length: 15 residues. Trimming removed 3 bases from V and 0 bases from J, with 6 bases in between. The V gene's germline CDR1 is SGHVS and CDR2 FNYEAQ. This CDR3 reads CASSLTGSGANVLTF. CDR3 bases: TGTGCCAGCAGCTTGACAGGCTCTGGGGCCAACGTCCTGACTTTC.

The chain recombines TRBV7-2 with TRBJ2-1; tentatively, D is TRBD2 (6 bases). The CDR3 has 14 amino acids. Trimming left V 7 bases short and J 6 bases short, with 16 bases between. Germline V gene sequence: CDR1 SGHTA, CDR2 FQGNSA. CDR3 amino acids: CASTPGDGINEQFF. CDR3 nucleotides: TGTGCCAGCACCCCGGGAGACGGGATCAATGAGCAGTTCTTC.

The gene calls are TRBV3-1 (or the pseudogene TRBV3-2) and TRBJ1-1; D is ambiguous. Looked up from germline, CDR1 is LGHDT and CDR2 is YNNKEL (reference sequence). With 4 bases removed from V and 5 bases from J, the gap between germline ends came to 11 bases. The CDR3 is 13 amino acids. CDR3: CASSRGTGTEAFF. The DNA of the CDR3 is TGTGCCAGCAGCCGGGGAACGGGAACTGAAGCTTTCTTT.

The V gene is TRBV11-1, the J gene TRBJ2-1; D ambiguous. This CDR3 has 13 residues. V lost 5 bases and J 0 bases, leaving 5 bases between the germline ends. Germline-derived CDR1 and CDR2 are SGHAT and FQDESV (reference sequence). Here the CDR3 reads CASSASSYNEQFF. The DNA for the CDR3 is TGTGCCAGCAGCGCGAGCTCCTACAATGAGCAGTTCTTC.

The chain employs TRBV7-2 and TRBJ2-2, with 13 bases that match TRBD2. The CDR3 extends over 17 amino acids. CDR1 and CDR2 (germline): SGHTA, FQGNSA. V shed 4 bases, J shed 5 bases, and the junction held 7 bases outside the gene matches. The DNA of the CDR3 is TGTGCCAGCAGCTCTCGACTAGCGGGAGGTCTAACCGGGGAGCTGTTTTTT. Its translation: CASSSRLAGGLTGELFF.

This chain links TRBV10-3 with TRBJ2-7; TRBD1 matches at 9 bases. V lost 8 bases and J lost 2; bases outside the gene matches: 4. The CDR3 has 13 amino acids. Germline V gives CDR1 ENHRY, CDR2 SYGVKD. The CDR3 region is CAIGGDRAYEQYF. CDR3 nucleotide sequence: TGTGCCATCGGTGGGGACAGGGCCTACGAGCAGTACTTC.

The rearrangement links TRBV6-5 to TRBJ1-5; 7 bases are shared with TRBD1. There are 14 residues in the CDR3. Germline values: CDR1 MNHEY, CDR2 SVGAGI. Germline trimming cut 1 base from V and 5 bases from J; bases unmatched to any gene: 2. CDR3 nucleotides: TGTGCCAGCAGTTACTACGACAGGGATCAGCCCCAGCATTTT. It is translated as CASSYYDRDQPQHF.

V gene TRBV3-1 (or the pseudogene TRBV3-2) combines with J gene TRBJ2-1; 8 positions agree with TRBD2. With 6 bases clipped from V and 5 bases from J, the junction kept 6 bases outside the gene matches. CDR1 and CDR2 from the germline V gene are LGHDT and YNNKEL (reference sequence). The CDR3 contains 14 residues. In nucleotides, the CDR3 is TGTGCCAGCAGGCACGGGGGGGCCGACAATGAGCAGTTCTTC. It codes for CASRHGGADNEQFF.

The CDR3 is CASSMTGVVGYGYTF. CDR3 nucleotides: TGTGCCAGCAGTATGACAGGGGTAGTTGGCTATGGCTACACCTTC. The rearrangement uses TRBV27 and TRBJ1-2; 8 nucleotides match TRBD1. Trimming took 5 bases from V and 4 from J; bases not matched to a gene: 9. The CDR3 is made up of 15 amino acids. CDR1 is MNHEY, CDR2 SMNVEV, per germline (reference sequence).

The CDR3 nucleotides are TGCGCCAGCAGCCCCGGGAGGGAGATGGGGACTGAAGCTTTCTTT. Translating it yields CASSPGREMGTEAFF. The V call is TRBV5-1, the J call TRBJ1-1; D not resolved. In germline, CDR1 is SGHRS, CDR2 YFSETQ. The CDR3 is 15 residues long. V was shortened by 4 bases and J by 5 bases, with 18 bases between the two germline ends.

The V call is TRBV30, the J call TRBJ1-2, with 9 bases fitting TRBD1. V gave up 3 bases and J gave up 4 bases; unmatched junction bases: 3. CDR1 and CDR2 (germline): GTSNPN, SVGIG (reference sequence). CDR3 length equals 13 residues. In DNA, the CDR3 is TGTGCCTGGAGACCGACAGGGGGCTATGGCTACACCTTC. Protein product: CAWRPTGGYGYTF.

The chain combines TRBV27 with TRBJ1-1; unclear D gene. V dropped 5 bases and J dropped 0 bases, with 13 bases sitting between them. CDR1 and CDR2 from the germline V gene are MNHEY and SMNVEV (reference sequence). The CDR3 consists of 15 residues. The CDR3 region is CASSPHGGLNTEAFF. The CDR3 DNA reads TGTGCCAGCAGTCCTCATGGCGGGTTGAACACTGAAGCTTTCTTT.

This chain links TRBV5-1 with TRBJ2-2; perhaps TRBD2 as D (6 bases). The CDR3 totals 15 residues. Germline values: CDR1 SGHRS, CDR2 YFSETQ. V lost 4 bases, J lost 3 bases, and 13 bases lay in between. The CDR3 reads CASSPLLADTGELFF. CDR3 DNA sequence: TGCGCCAGCAGCCCCCTACTAGCAGACACCGGGGAGCTGTTTTTT.

V and J are TRBV28 and TRBJ2-5, with TRBD1 identical over 9 bases. The germline V gene encodes CDR1 MDHEN and CDR2 SYDVKM. V gave up 6 bases and J gave up 5 bases; unmatched junction bases: 10. The CDR3 consists of 15 residues. The CDR3 here is CASSLPGQGTETQYF. The CDR3 nucleotides read TGTGCCAGCAGCCTCCCGGGACAGGGTACGGAGACCCAGTACTTC.

This chain links TRBV6-2 or TRBV6-3 with TRBJ2-2; 7 nucleotides line up with TRBD2. Germline V CDR1 and CDR2: MNHEY, SVGEGT. V dropped 6 bases and J dropped 5; count of bases not matched to a gene: 6. The CDR3 loop spans 14 amino acids. Written as DNA, the CDR3 is TGTGCCAGCAGCCCGGGAGGTGGGACCGGGGAGCTGTTTTTT. It encodes CASSPGGGTGELFF.

CDR3 protein: CAWSVPGYSTDTQYF. CDR3 sequence (DNA): TGTGCCTGGAGTGTACCGGGGTACAGCACAGATACGCAGTATTTT. The chain uses TRBV30 and TRBJ2-3; possible D gene TRBD2, 5 bases. Per the germline V gene, CDR1 is GTSNPN and CDR2 is SVGIG (reference sequence). This CDR3 contains 15 residues. Trimming pared 0 bases from V and 0 bases from J, leaving 10 bases between.

The chain couples TRBV6-6 to TRBJ1-5, with 8 bases matching TRBD1. V trimming: 5 bases; J trimming: 4 bases; junction bases outside the gene matches: 4. Germline values: CDR1 MNHNY, CDR2 SVGAGI (reference sequence). This CDR3 region has 14 residues. The DNA of the CDR3 is TGTGCCAGCAGTGACGACAGGGGTAATCAGCCCCAGCATTTT. It specifies CASSDDRGNQPQHF.

The chain combines TRBV7-2 with TRBJ1-2; 9 positions match TRBD1. Germline assignment: CDR1 SGHTA and CDR2 FQGNSA. J gave up 8 bases and V 6 bases, and 7 bases lay outside the gene matches. This CDR3 is built from 13 residues. In nucleotides, the CDR3 is TGTGCCAGCAGGAGGACAGGGGTTGAGGGCTACACCTTC. Its protein is CASRRTGVEGYTF.

The chain is built from TRBV25-1 and TRBJ1-6, with 7 positions matching TRBD1. The CDR3 is 16 residues long. Per the germline V gene, CDR1 is MGHDK and CDR2 is SYGVNS. V lost 0 bases, J lost 9 bases, and 8 bases stayed unmatched. CDR3 coding DNA: TGTGCCAGCAGTGAATATGGAGGGGGCTGGGGTTCACCCCTCCACTTT. Its translation: CASSEYGGGWGSPLHF.